Here is one TCR beta chain with its context. The antigen is undetermined. The data derive from a study of lymphopenia after photon versus proton radiotherapy. CDR1 is MNHEY and CDR2 is SVGAGI in the germline V gene. The V gene lost 5 bases and the J gene lost 5 bases, with 9 bases spanning the gap. This CDR3 comprises 12 residues. TCRdb keeps only in-frame clones here, not all; method: immunoSEQ multiplex PCR. The table shows thousands of clones, with 70% to 85% occurring only once. Study findings and constraints: Relative stability marked proton patients; photon patients lost diversity and naive cells. A bigger post-nadir fall in TCR diversity correlated inversely with survival time in deceased patients.

The chain couples TRBV6-5 to TRBJ1-2; maybe TRBD1 (5 bases). The receptor was derived from a man aged 25-40 years with gastric cancer. This material consisted of peripheral blood, taken from a patient treated with photon-based radiotherapy. The CDR3 region is CASSATAYGYTF. The CDR3 DNA sequence: TGTGCCAGCAGTGCGACAGCGTATGGCTACACCTTC.